This note documents a single TCR beta chain sequence. The antigen this receptor binds is unknown. Base qualities are not recorded, but no much larger clone differs from it by a single base. The sample comes from a study of PD-1 blockade in classical Hodgkin lymphoma (TCRdb year 2020). The study in broad terms: Nivolumab dosing was 3 mg/kg intravenously every 2 weeks, continuing until either disease progression or unacceptable toxicity. The study used TCR beta sequencing and CyTOF to define a peripheral blood immune signature of response to PD-1 blockade in classical Hodgkin lymphoma. The investigation overall reported the following: Baseline TCR diversity was reported to be lower in newly diagnosed patients than in healthy donors, and even lower in relapsed/refractory patients. Lower diversity was observed in patients in whom nivolumab was started less than 1 year after ASCT, and these patients were excluded from later analyses so that confounding by immune reconstitution would be avoided. The study was limited to a single clinical trial cohort, and causes of repertoire differences, possibly disease activity or prior therapy, remained undefined. Baseline diversity similar to that of newly diagnosed patients was observed in trial patients achieving complete response, whereas significantly lower diversity was observed in partial responders and progressors. By C4D1, a significant rise was seen in CD4+ TCR diversity but not in CD8+ TCR diversity (p=0.0027 vs p=0.16), and the rise was most apparent among complete responders (p=0.02).

The Qiagen DNeasy kit was used to extract genomic DNA from unsorted PBMCs and from the negatively selected CD4+ and CD8+ fractions. Using primers that anneal to V and J segments, immunoSEQ multiplex PCR amplified the TCR beta CDR3 regions. A synthetic immune receptor repertoire was used to minimize amplification bias, and any residual bias was removed computationally once sequencing was done. Processing in the source paper ran as follows. Custom Python scripts were used to quantify repertoire diversity as the Shannon entropy index. Unsorted, CD4+ and CD8+ repertoires were analyzed separately, except in combined analyses where CD4+ and CD8+ sequences were merged in silico. A clone counted as expanded when the clone's frequency after treatment rose at least 2-fold relative to C1D1, and clones undetected at baseline were given a pseudocount of 0.5. Clones with 0 or 1 copy at C1D1 were defined as singleton clones, while clones with 2 or more copies were defined as non-singleton clones. Clones expanded in unsorted samples were annotated as CD4+, CD8+ or unknown by matching protein sequences in sorted samples from the same patient. Diversity changes from C1D1 to C4D1 were tested in paired samples using Wilcoxon tests. TCRdb carries this immuneACCESS record with in-frame sequences only. Its versions omit some clonotypes, under half of them owing to an unresolved V gene in the studies checked, with the rest unexplained. V, J and clone size are those of that table, while D and trimming were read from the DNA. The sample data list 20,000 to 30,000 clones, and around three quarters of these were observed just once. The top ten constitute roughly 8% of the sample.

Reading the germline V gene gives CDR1 SGHTA and CDR2 FQGTGA. V is clipped by 3 bases and J by 4 bases, and the sequence between their germline boundaries is 8 bases long. The CDR3 covers 13 residues, taking in both the cysteine and the phenylalanine. Only the CDR3 portion is preserved as DNA: 39 bases, with reading frame beginning at the first base. The sample's time point, from its label and the paper: cycle 2 day 1 (C2D1) of nivolumab. Every trial patient had relapsed following autologous stem cell transplantation, and prior brentuximab vedotin exposure was what differed among cohorts A, B and C. The trial cohort comprised roughly 50 patients with relapsed/refractory classical Hodgkin lymphoma whose best overall responses were complete response, partial response or progressive disease. Single-agent nivolumab was administered to trial patients in the multi-cohort phase II CheckMate 205 trial. An independent review committee assessed best overall response using the 2007 International Working Group response criteria. Trial PBMCs were obtained immediately prior to nivolumab initiation (C1D1) and on therapy at cycle 2 day 1 and cycle 4 day 1. Peripheral blood was collected in 8 mL Vacutainer Cell Preparation Tubes, from which PBMCs were isolated by centrifugation and then cryopreserved.

The clonotype comes from a human donor with classical Hodgkin lymphoma. The sample was peripheral blood mononuclear cells (PBMCs), taken before the second cycle of nivolumab. The chain employs TRBV7-3 and TRBJ2-3; too little of a D gene remains to name it. The DNA sequence is given as TGTGCCAGCAGCTTCGGCCGGGCAGATACGCAGTATTTT. Its protein product is CASSFGRADTQYF.